This TCR beta chain was documented in a study of T cells in Graves' hyperthyroidism and ophthalmopathy. With 3 bases removed from V and 2 bases from J, the gap between germline ends came to 16 bases. CDR3 size: 16 residues. Per germline, CDR1 DFQATT and CDR2 SNEGSKA (reference sequence). Authors of the study amplified TCR beta CDR3 regions from RNA transcripts. First-round RT-PCR of the TCR CDR3 relied on the HTBI primer set. From the multiplex PCR reads, TCRdb called clonotypes with MiXCR, one entry per CDR3 protein. The sample contains approximately 690,000 distinct CDR3 sequences, around 21% of which appear only once. Patients with uncontrolled infections, other autoimmune diseases, pregnancy or lactation were excluded.

This clonotype was sampled from a man aged 30 to 39 with Graves' ophthalmopathy. Sequencing was carried out using blood. The V call is TRBV20-1, the J call TRBJ2-2; D is possibly TRBD2 (5 bases). The CDR3 region is CSASGEGPRNTGELFF. The CDR3 DNA is TGCAGTGCTAGTGGTGAGGGTCCCCGAAACACCGGGGAGCTGTTTTTT.